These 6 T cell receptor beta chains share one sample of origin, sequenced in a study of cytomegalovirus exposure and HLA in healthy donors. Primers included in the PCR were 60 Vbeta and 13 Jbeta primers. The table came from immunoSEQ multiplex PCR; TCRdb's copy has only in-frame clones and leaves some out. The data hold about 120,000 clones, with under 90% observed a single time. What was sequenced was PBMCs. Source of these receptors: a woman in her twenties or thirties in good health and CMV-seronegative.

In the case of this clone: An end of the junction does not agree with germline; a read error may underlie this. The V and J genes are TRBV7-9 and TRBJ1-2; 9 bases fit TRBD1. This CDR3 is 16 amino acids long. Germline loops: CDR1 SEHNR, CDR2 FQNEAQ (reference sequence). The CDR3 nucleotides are TGTTCCAGCAGCAATATCCGGGACAGGGTGGACTATGGCTACACCTTC. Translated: CSSSNIRDRVDYGYTF.

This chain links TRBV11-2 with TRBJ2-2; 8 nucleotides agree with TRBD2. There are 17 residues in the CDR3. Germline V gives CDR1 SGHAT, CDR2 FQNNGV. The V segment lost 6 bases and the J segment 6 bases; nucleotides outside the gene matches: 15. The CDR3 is CASSRGGHVFFAGELFF. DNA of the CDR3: TGTGCCAGCAGTCGGGGGGGGCACGTCTTTTTCGCCGGGGAGCTGTTTTTT.

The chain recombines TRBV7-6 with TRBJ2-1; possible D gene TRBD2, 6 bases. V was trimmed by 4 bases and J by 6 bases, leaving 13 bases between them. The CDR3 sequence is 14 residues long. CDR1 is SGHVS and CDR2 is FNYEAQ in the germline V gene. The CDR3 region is CASSSKDGGNEQFF. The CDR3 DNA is TGTGCCAGCAGCTCAAAGGACGGGGGCAATGAGCAGTTCTTC.

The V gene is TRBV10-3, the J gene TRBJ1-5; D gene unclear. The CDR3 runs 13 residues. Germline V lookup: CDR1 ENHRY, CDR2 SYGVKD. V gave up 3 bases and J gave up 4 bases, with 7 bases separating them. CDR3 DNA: TGTGCCATCAGTGATCAGAATAATCAGCCCCAGCATTTT. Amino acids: CAISDQNNQPQHF.

The CDR3 coding sequence is TGTGCCAGTAGTTTCGGTAACTATGGCTACACCTTC. Translation gives CASSFGNYGYTF. The V gene is TRBV19, the J gene TRBJ1-2; D gene uncertain. The CDR3 runs 12 residues. Germline loops: CDR1 LNHDA, CDR2 SQIVND (reference sequence). V was cut by 5 bases and J by 1 base, with 5 bases left in between.

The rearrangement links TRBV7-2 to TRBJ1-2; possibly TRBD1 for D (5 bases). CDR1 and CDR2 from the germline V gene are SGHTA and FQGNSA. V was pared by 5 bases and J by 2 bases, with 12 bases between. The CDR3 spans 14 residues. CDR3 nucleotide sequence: TGTGCCAGCAGCCTGGGGCGGATGAACTATGGCTACACCTTC. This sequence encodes CASSLGRMNYGYTF.